One sample yielded the 16 T cell receptor beta chains listed below, sequenced in a study of cytomegalovirus exposure and HLA in healthy donors. The PCR ran on 60 Vbeta and 13 Jbeta primers. TCRdb's copy holds only in-frame clones and misses some; the assay was immunoSEQ multiplex PCR. The sample lists around 200,000 clones; around 83% were seen once. The sequenced sample was PBMCs. The receptors shown here come from a girl aged 5-17 years in good health and CMV-seronegative.

The chain employs TRBV4-2 and TRBJ2-3, with TRBD2 identical over 7 bases. Germline loops: CDR1 LGHNA, CDR2 YNFKEQ. The V and J ends lost 0 bases and 2 bases, in that order; junction bases with no gene match: 14. The CDR3 is 19 amino acids. In nucleotides, the CDR3 is TGTGCCAGCAGCCAAGAGAACCCTCCAGGAGCGGGGCTCACAGATACGCAGTATTTT. Encoded protein: CASSQENPPGAGLTDTQYF.

The chain recombines TRBV7-8 with TRBJ1-3, with 9 bases aligning to TRBD1. Trimming took 5 bases from V and 0 from J; bases not matched to a gene: 8. This CDR3 is 17 amino acids long. Germline V gene sequence: CDR1 SGHVS, CDR2 FQNEAQ. CDR3 bases: TGTGCCAGCAGCCCTGGACAGGGGCGATTCTCTGGAAACACCATATATTTT. Its protein product is CASSPGQGRFSGNTIYF. Full variable domain (missing parts from reference TRBV7-8 and TRBJ1-3): GAGVSQSPRYKVAKRGQDVALRCDPISGHVSLFWYQQALGQGPEFLTYFQNEAQLDKSGLPSDRFFAERPEGSVSTLKIQRTQQEDSAVYLCASSPGQGRFSGNTIYFGEGSWLTVV.

The chain joins TRBV6-6 to TRBJ2-7; 9 nucleotides align to TRBD2. V shed 7 bases and J 1 base; nucleotides not matched to a gene: 2. The CDR3 has 13 amino acids. Germline V lookup: CDR1 MNHNY, CDR2 SVGAGI (reference sequence). CDR3 bases: TGTGCCAGCATAGCGGGAGTTTCCTACGAGCAGTACTTC. Amino acid sequence: CASIAGVSYEQYF.

This clone was seen a single time. The chain couples TRBV7-9 to TRBJ1-2; 7 bases fit TRBD1. This CDR3 spans 13 amino acids. J gave up 5 bases and V 1 base, and 1 base lay outside the gene matches. Germline loops: CDR1 SEHNR, CDR2 FQNEAQ (reference sequence). The CDR3 DNA sequence: TGTGCCAGCAGCTTAGGACAGGGATATGGCTACACCTTC. Its translation: CASSLGQGYGYTF.

V usage is TRBV10-1 and J usage is TRBJ2-2; perhaps TRBD1 as D (5 bases). The V gene lost 0 bases and the J gene lost 2 bases, with 10 bases spanning the gap. Looked up from germline, CDR1 is WNHNN and CDR2 is SYGVQD (reference sequence). The CDR3 is 16 amino acids. This CDR3 reads CASSESVDKNTGELFF. The CDR3, as DNA: TGCGCCAGCAGTGAGTCGGTGGACAAAAACACCGGGGAGCTGTTTTTT.

V gene TRBV6-6 combines with J gene TRBJ1-1, with D perhaps matching TRBD1 (6 bases). Germline-derived CDR1 and CDR2 are MNHNY and SVGAGI (reference sequence). This CDR3 has 12 amino acids. V lost 10 bases, J lost 4 bases, and 13 bases lay in between. The CDR3 DNA reads TGTGCCACAGAAACAGGGCCCACTGAAGCTTTCTTT. Amino acid sequence: CATETGPTEAFF.

The CDR3 sequence is CASSGGGGDEQYF. In DNA form, the CDR3 reads TGCGCCAGCAGTGGAGGAGGGGGGGACGAGCAGTACTTC. The chain recombines TRBV10-2 with TRBJ2-7, with D possibly being TRBD2 (7 bases). V dropped 4 bases and J dropped 5 bases, with 12 bases sitting between them. The CDR3 runs 13 residues. CDR1 WSHSY and CDR2 SAAADI come from the germline V gene.

This clone has a single count. The chain combines TRBV27 with TRBJ2-5; 8 bases are shared with TRBD1. This CDR3 region has 18 residues. Trimming cost V 6 bases and J 1 base; bases outside gene matches: 16. Germline CDR1 reads MNHEY; CDR2 reads SMNVEV (reference sequence). CDR3 nucleotide sequence: TGTGCCAGCAGACGACAGGGGATCGTGCTAAAGTCCCAAGAGACCCAGTACTTC. This sequence encodes CASRRQGIVLKSQETQYF.

The chain joins TRBV9 to TRBJ2-1, with 9 bases lining up with TRBD2. The germline CDR1 and CDR2 sequences are SGDLS and YYNGEE. V was clipped by 2 bases and J by 4 bases; unmatched bases: 7. The CDR3 contains 16 residues. The CDR3 DNA reads as TGTGCCAGCAGCGTGGAGAGCGGGGGGACTTACAATGAGCAGTTCTTC. It encodes CASSVESGGTYNEQFF.

This clone was recorded only once. The chain employs TRBV7-3 and TRBJ1-1; D may be TRBD1 (6 bases). The V gene's germline CDR1 is SGHTA and CDR2 FQGTGA. V was trimmed by 2 bases and J by 1 base, leaving 11 bases between them. This CDR3 is 15 amino acids long. This CDR3 is CASSLQGWGNTEAFF. In DNA form, the CDR3 reads TGTGCCAGCAGCTTACAGGGGTGGGGGAACACTGAAGCTTTCTTT.

This clone was picked up a small number of times. The chain is built from TRBV5-4 and TRBJ2-4; D possibly corresponds to TRBD2 (5 bases). CDR3 size: 16 residues. The V gene's germline CDR1 is SGHNT and CDR2 YYREEE (reference sequence). V was clipped by 0 bases and J by 3 bases, with 13 bases between them. The CDR3 DNA reads TGTGCCAGCAGCTTGGCTGGGAACGAGGGCAAAAACATTCAGTACTTC. It is translated as CASSLAGNEGKNIQYF.

The V call is TRBV6-6, the J call TRBJ2-3; TRBD2 aligns across 8 bases. Germline-derived CDR1 and CDR2 are MNHNY and SVGAGI (reference sequence). This CDR3 has 15 amino acids. V was clipped by 3 bases and J by 2 bases; unmatched bases: 4. This CDR3 is CASSYGGGITDTQYF. DNA of the CDR3: TGTGCCAGCAGTTATGGCGGGGGGATCACAGATACGCAGTATTTT.

The rearrangement uses TRBV7-7 and TRBJ2-7; unclear D gene. The CDR3 runs to 13 residues. Germline CDR1 is SSHAT and CDR2 is FNYEAQ (reference sequence). Trimming shortened V by 2 bases and J by 7 bases, and 12 bases separated the two germline ends. In DNA, the CDR3 is TGTGCCAGCAGCTTATCCGAGCGCGGTGAGCAGTACTTC. It translates to CASSLSERGEQYF.

This sequence joins TRBV30 and TRBJ1-3; 8 nucleotides match TRBD1. Per germline, CDR1 GTSNPN and CDR2 SVGIG (reference sequence). V shed 1 base, J shed 4 bases, and the junction held 12 bases outside the gene matches. The length of the CDR3 is 17 residues. DNA for the CDR3: TGTGCCTGGAGTGAGGGGTTGGGGACAGGAGACGGAAACACCATATATTTT. Its protein is CAWSEGLGTGDGNTIYF.

The V gene is TRBV4-1, the J gene TRBJ1-3, with D possibly matching TRBD1 (5 bases). V lost 0 bases to trimming and J lost 7 bases, with 25 bases between them. Germline V gives CDR1 MGHRA, CDR2 YSYEKL. CDR3 length: 19 residues. The CDR3 loop reads CASSQDTDKRGGRGNTIYF. DNA of the CDR3: TGCGCCAGCAGCCAAGATACCGACAAACGGGGCGGCCGGGGGAACACCATATATTTT.

The gene calls are TRBV7-2 and TRBJ1-3; tentative D call: TRBD1 (5 bases). This CDR3 is 15 amino acids long. Per the germline V gene, CDR1 is SGHTA and CDR2 is FQGNSA. Trimming took 3 bases from V and 4 from J, leaving 13 bases between them. The CDR3 DNA follows: TGTGCCAGCAGCTTTGAAAGACAGCCCGGAAACACCATATATTTT. It translates to CASSFERQPGNTIYF.